This T cell receptor (beta chain) comes out of a study of T cell repertoires in cytomegalovirus infection. Study-wide background: Public TCR beta signatures marked donors with CMV infection and the matching HLA. Study-level points and caveats: Carriers of CMV and the relevant HLA type were discriminated by public TCR beta frequency. The response measured ex vivo was dominated by TCR beta clonotypes (HLA-C-restricted and CMV-specific).

Trimming left V 4 bases short and J 5 bases short, with 5 bases between. This CDR3 has 11 residues. Per germline, CDR1 SNHLY and CDR2 FYNNEI. A remark on this clonotype: Its target is not known.

TCRdb reanalysed the reads using MiXCR and keeps one entry per CDR3 protein. This sample has some 240,000 distinct CDR3 sequences, with over 15% found just once. This TCR came from a human donor in good health (CMV status not recorded). Some clones in this sample may be carry-over from other donors' samples. The rearrangement uses TRBV2 and TRBJ2-5; D is undetermined. Source material: CD8+ T cells from PBMCs. The CDR3 region is CASSVGETQYF. The CDR3 DNA reads as TGTGCCAGCAGTGTAGGGGAGACCCAGTACTTC.